These T cell receptor beta chains were read from a single sample in a study of identifying expanded T cells in peripheral blood. Assay: immunoSEQ multiplex PCR; the TCRdb copy retains only in-frame clones and omits some. This sample has some 130,000 clones, with 86% found just once. Sequences were obtained from blood. The receptors stem from a person between 18 and 75 years old in good health. Both conserved end residues are part of each CDR3. Each record gives: D gene, J gene, V gene, clone size, CDR3 DNA, CDR3 protein. A D gene is named only where the DNA matches it firmly. Not all rows give a size; the values are once, few, many and, for expanded clones, a class.

D gene: .
J gene: TRBJ2-7
V gene: TRBV13
clone size: .
CDR3 DNA: TGTGCCAGCAGCTTAGGCAGCCCCCCCTACGAGCAGTACTTC
CDR3 protein: CASSLGSPPYEQYF

D gene: TRBD1
J gene: TRBJ2-7
V gene: TRBV7-9
clone size: .
CDR3 DNA: TGTGCCAGCAGTTTGCCCGGGACAGAGACCACGAAGCAGTACTTC
CDR3 protein: CASSLPGTETTKQYF

D gene: TRBD2
J gene: TRBJ2-7
V gene: TRBV6-6
clone size: .
CDR3 DNA: TGTGCCAGCAGACTAGCGGGAGGGCCCTCCGGGGAGCAGTACTTC
CDR3 protein: CASRLAGGPSGEQYF

D gene: TRBD2
J gene: TRBJ2-1
V gene: TRBV11-2
clone size: .
CDR3 DNA: TGTGCCAGCAGCTTAGGAGTAGCGGGAGCCGGGAATGAGCAGTTCTTC
CDR3 protein: CASSLGVAGAGNEQFF

D gene: .
J gene: TRBJ1-5
V gene: TRBV23-1
clone size: once
CDR3 DNA: TGCGCCAGCAGGGAAGGACAAGCATTTAATCAGCCCCAGCATTTT
CDR3 protein: CASREGQAFNQPQHF

D gene: .
J gene: TRBJ2-5
V gene: TRBV6-5
clone size: .
CDR3 DNA: TGTGCCAGCAAGTCACGAGGGGGGACAGAGACCCAGTACTTC
CDR3 protein: CASKSRGGTETQYF

D gene: TRBD1
J gene: TRBJ1-5
V gene: TRBV10-2
clone size: .
CDR3 DNA: TGCGCCAGCAGTGGGGACAGGGGAGCCGATCAGCCCCAGCATTTT
CDR3 protein: CASSGDRGADQPQHF

D gene: TRBD1
J gene: TRBJ1-2
V gene: TRBV18
clone size: .
CDR3 DNA: TGTGCCAGCTCACCGGGACAGGGCTATGGCTACACCTTC
CDR3 protein: CASSPGQGYGYTF

D gene: TRBD1
J gene: TRBJ1-1
V gene: TRBV30
clone size: .
CDR3 DNA: TGTGCCTGGCTTCCCGGGACAGGGTGGACTGAAGCTTTCTTT
CDR3 protein: CAWLPGTGWTEAFF

D gene: .
J gene: TRBJ2-3
V gene: TRBV27
clone size: .
CDR3 DNA: TGTGCCAGCAGTCCCAATTTGGGGGATACGCAGTATTTT
CDR3 protein: CASSPNLGDTQYF

D gene: .
J gene: TRBJ2-7
V gene: TRBV7-9
clone size: .
CDR3 DNA: TGTGCCAGCAGGAGGGGGTTCGGTGACGACGAGCAGTACTTC
CDR3 protein: CASRRGFGDDEQYF

D gene: TRBD1
J gene: TRBJ2-4
V gene: TRBV5-1
clone size: .
CDR3 DNA: TGCGCCAGCAGCACAGGACAGGGGTTAGCCAAAAACATTCAGTACTTC
CDR3 protein: CASSTGQGLAKNIQYF

D gene: .
J gene: TRBJ2-5
V gene: TRBV29-1
clone size: .
CDR3 DNA: TGCAGCGGTAACAGGGAGGGGTCGGAGACCCAGTACTTC
CDR3 protein: CSGNREGSETQYF

D gene: TRBD2
J gene: TRBJ2-3
V gene: TRBV4-2
clone size: .
CDR3 DNA: TGTGCCAGCTCGTCGGGACTAGCGTCCGATACGCAGTATTTT
CDR3 protein: CASSSGLASDTQYF

D gene: .
J gene: TRBJ1-2
V gene: TRBV10-3
clone size: .
CDR3 DNA: TGTGCCATCAGCACCAGATCGGGTCGCGGACAGCCCTATGGCTACACCTTC
CDR3 protein: CAISTRSGRGQPYGYTF

D gene: TRBD1
J gene: TRBJ1-1
V gene: TRBV28
clone size: .
CDR3 DNA: TGTGCCAGCAGCCCTAATCCGGGACAGAAAGCTTTCTTT
CDR3 protein: CASSPNPGQKAFF

D gene: TRBD1
J gene: TRBJ2-2
V gene: TRBV5-1
clone size: .
CDR3 DNA: TGCGCCAGCAGGGTGGACAGGGCCGTCTCCGGGGAGCTGTTTTTT
CDR3 protein: CASRVDRAVSGELFF

D gene: TRBD1
J gene: TRBJ2-7
V gene: TRBV28
clone size: few
CDR3 DNA: TGTGCCAGCACCCTCTCCGGGACAGCAGACTACGAGCAGTACTTC
CDR3 protein: CASTLSGTADYEQYF

D gene: TRBD1
J gene: TRBJ2-7
V gene: TRBV7-8
clone size: .
CDR3 DNA: TGTGCCAGCAGCGACCCGACAGGGATCGAGCAGTACTTC
CDR3 protein: CASSDPTGIEQYF

D gene: .
J gene: TRBJ2-7
V gene: TRBV7-9
clone size: .
CDR3 DNA: TGTGCCAGCAGCTTAGCTGGGGGCATAAGCTCCTACGAGCAGTACTTC
CDR3 protein: CASSLAGGISSYEQYF

D gene: .
J gene: TRBJ2-3
V gene: TRBV6-4
clone size: .
CDR3 DNA: TGTGCCAGCAGTGACTCTGGAGCGTCTAGCACAGATACGCAGTATTTT
CDR3 protein: CASSDSGASSTDTQYF

D gene: .
J gene: TRBJ1-4
V gene: TRBV5-8
clone size: .
CDR3 DNA: TGTGCCAGCAGCTCCTACGGACAGTCCTATAATGAAAAACTGTTTTTT
CDR3 protein: CASSSYGQSYNEKLFF

D gene: TRBD2
J gene: TRBJ2-3
V gene: TRBV7-2
clone size: .
CDR3 DNA: TGTGCCAGCAGCCCCCGACTAGCGGGGAATGAAAATACGCAGTATTTT
CDR3 protein: CASSPRLAGNENTQYF

D gene: TRBD1
J gene: TRBJ1-4
V gene: TRBV7-9
clone size: .
CDR3 DNA: TGTGCCAGCAGCGGTCAACCGGGACAGGACGCAACTAATGAAAAACTGTTTTTT
CDR3 protein: CASSGQPGQDATNEKLFF

D gene: .
J gene: TRBJ1-4
V gene: TRBV7-9
clone size: .
CDR3 DNA: TGTGCCAGCAGCTCCGAACAGGGAGGCGAAAAACTGTTTTTT
CDR3 protein: CASSSEQGGEKLFF

D gene: .
J gene: TRBJ1-2
V gene: TRBV10-3
clone size: .
CDR3 DNA: TGTGCCACTGGCGAGGGGGGCTATGGCTACACCTTC
CDR3 protein: CATGEGGYGYTF

D gene: .
J gene: TRBJ2-6
V gene: TRBV7-3
clone size: .
CDR3 DNA: TGTGCCAGCAGCGACACGACGGGCTCTGGGGCCAACGTCCTGACTTTC
CDR3 protein: CASSDTTGSGANVLTF